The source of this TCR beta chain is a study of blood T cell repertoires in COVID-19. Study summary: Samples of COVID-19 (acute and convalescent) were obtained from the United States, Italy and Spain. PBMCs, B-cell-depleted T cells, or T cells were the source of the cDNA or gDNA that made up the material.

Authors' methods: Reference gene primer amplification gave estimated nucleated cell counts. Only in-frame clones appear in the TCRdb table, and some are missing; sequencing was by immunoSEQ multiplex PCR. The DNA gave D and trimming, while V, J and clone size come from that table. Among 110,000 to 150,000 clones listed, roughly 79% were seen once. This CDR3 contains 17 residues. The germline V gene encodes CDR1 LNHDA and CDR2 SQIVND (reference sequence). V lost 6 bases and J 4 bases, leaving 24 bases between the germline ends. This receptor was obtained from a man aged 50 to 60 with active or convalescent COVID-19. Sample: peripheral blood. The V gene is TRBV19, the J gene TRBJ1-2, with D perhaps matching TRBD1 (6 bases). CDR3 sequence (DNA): TGTGCCAGTAGCCCCCGGGGTGGGGACACCAGCCCCTATGGCTACACCTTC. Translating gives CASSPRGGDTSPYGYTF.